This T cell receptor (beta chain) stems from a study of cytomegalovirus exposure and HLA in healthy donors. Study-level points and caveats: The study recorded about 150 TCR beta chains that were cytomegalovirus-associated. Relative to equally common others, HLA-associated TCR beta chains showed greater clonal expansion in a later analysis.

As concerns this clone: Its antigen is unknown.

PCR amplification relied on 60 Vbeta primers (plus 13 Jbeta primers). Profiled with immunoSEQ multiplex PCR; TCRdb holds only in-frame clones, not every one. The sample includes 200,000 to 250,000 clones, about 81% seen only once; the top ten take around 5.4%. V shed 3 bases and J shed 2 bases, with 7 bases lying between them. Germline V gives CDR1 SGHTA, CDR2 FQGNSA. The CDR3 is 13 amino acids. The chain couples TRBV7-2 to TRBJ1-1; D is uncertain. Sequenced: PBMCs. The TCR comes from a woman in her thirties or forties in good health and CMV-seropositive. CDR3 protein: CASSFQDNTEAFF. In DNA form, the CDR3 reads TGTGCCAGCAGCTTCCAGGATAACACTGAAGCTTTCTTT.